This is a list of T cell receptor beta chains from one sample in a study of blood T cell repertoires in COVID-19. TCRdb keeps only in-frame clones here, not all; method: immunoSEQ multiplex PCR. The data hold more than 10,000 clones, with roughly 88% observed a single time. The material sequenced was peripheral blood. The receptors come from a human donor in a cohort sampled during active COVID-19. CDR3s include the opening cysteine and the closing phenylalanine or tryptophan. D genes are given only for firm matches. Size tells how often a clone was seen (once, few, many) or the class of an expanded clone, and some rows leave it out.

.	17	TRBV28	TRBD1	TRBJ1-2	TGTGCCAGCAGTTCAGAACGGACAGGGGGAAAAAACTATGGCTACACCTTC	CASSSERTGGKNYGYTF
.	16	TRBV9	TRBD2	TRBJ2-1	TGTGCCAGCAGCGTAGCGACTAGCGGGAGAGGCAATGAGCAGTTCTTC	CASSVATSGRGNEQFF
.	17	TRBV2	.	TRBJ1-4	TGTGCCAGCAGGGGGGACCGGGGGGGGATCGACAATGAAAAACTGTTTTTT	CASRGDRGGIDNEKLFF
.	16	TRBV11-2	.	TRBJ2-5	TGTGCCAGCAGCTTAAGGGGTAGGGTGGACCAAGAGACCCAGTACTTC	CASSLRGRVDQETQYF
.	15	TRBV29-1	TRBD1	TRBJ2-2	TGCAGCGTCCGCACCGGGACAGGGAACACCGGGGAGCTGTTTTTT	CSVRTGTGNTGELFF
once	15	TRBV6-2/TRBV6-3	TRBD2	TRBJ2-7	TGTGCCAGCAGTCGGCCGGGACTAGCGGGAGGGCAGGAGTACTTC	CASSRPGLAGGQEYF
.	15	TRBV13	TRBD1	TRBJ2-7	TGTGCCAGCAGCCCCACCGGGACAGTATCGTCCGAGCAGTACTTC	CASSPTGTVSSEQYF
.	14	TRBV24-1	.	TRBJ2-5	TGTGCCACCAGTGATTCAGACAGAGCAGAGACCCAGTACTTC	CATSDSDRAETQYF
.	15	TRBV29-1	TRBD1	TRBJ2-5	TGCAGCGTTGAGGGGGACAGGTTGAGGTCAGAGACCCAGTACTTC	CSVEGDRLRSETQYF
.	13	TRBV19	.	TRBJ2-2	TGTGCAGCGGGACACTCTAACACCGGGGAGCTGTTTTTT	CAAGHSNTGELFF
.	13	TRBV2	.	TRBJ1-1	TGTGCCAGCAGAGACACGCCGAGAAGGGAAGCTTTCTTT	CASRDTPRREAFF
.	19	TRBV7-2	.	TRBJ1-4	TGTGCCAGCAGCCTATCCCAGGGGTGGGTGAAGGCAACTAATGAAAAACTGTTTTTT	CASSLSQGWVKATNEKLFF
.	16	TRBV4-3	TRBD1	TRBJ1-5	TGCGCCAGCAGCCAAGCGGCAACAGGGGCTAAGCAGCCCCAGCATTTT	CASSQAATGAKQPQHF
.	15	TRBV10-1	TRBD1	TRBJ2-1	TGCGCCAGCAGTGATTCGGGACAGGGGACTGCTGAGCAGTTCTTC	CASSDSGQGTAEQFF
.	11	TRBV28	.	TRBJ1-1	TGTGCCAGCAGAGACAAGACAGCTCCTTTCTTT	CASRDKTAPFF
.	11	TRBV20-1	.	TRBJ2-1	TGCAGTGCCAGGATTTCGGATGAGCAGTTCTTC	CSARISDEQFF
.	15	TRBV5-1	TRBD1	TRBJ2-5	TGCGCCAGCAGGGACTCACAGGGGACGGGGGAGACCCAGTACTTC	CASRDSQGTGETQYF
.	11	TRBV5-6	.	TRBJ2-1	TGTGCCAGCAGCTTGTCTTATGAGCAGTTCTTC	CASSLSYEQFF
.	13	TRBV12-3/TRBV12-4	.	TRBJ2-2	TGTGCCAGCAGCCGTACTATCTCCGGGGAGCTGTTTTTT	CASSRTISGELFF
.	16	TRBV7-2	TRBD2	TRBJ2-5	TGTGCCAGCAGCTTAGGATTAGCGGGGGGAGGAGAGACCCAGTACTTC	CASSLGLAGGGETQYF
.	14	TRBV28	.	TRBJ2-7	TGTGCCAGCACGGTAGGGGGAAATGGGTACGAGCAGTACTTC	CASTVGGNGYEQYF
.	18	TRBV7-9	TRBD1	TRBJ2-3	TGTGCCAGCAGCTTAGAGGGCGCCGGGGACAGAAACACAGATACGCAGTATTTT	CASSLEGAGDRNTDTQYF
once	19	TRBV19	TRBD1	TRBJ2-7	TGTGCCAGTAGTCCGCAACCCCGCCGGACAGGGCTTAGCTCCTACGAGCAGTACTTC	CASSPQPRRTGLSSYEQYF
.	12	TRBV10-3	.	TRBJ2-5	TGTGCCATCAGTGATGTCGAAGAGACCCAGTACTTC	CAISDVEETQYF
.	16	TRBV28	TRBD1	TRBJ2-3	TGTGCCAGCAGACACACTGCCAGGGGGCGTACAGATACGCAGTATTTT	CASRHTARGRTDTQYF
.	15	TRBV4-1	TRBD1	TRBJ2-7	TGCGCCAGCAGCCAAGGGACAGGGTTCTCCTACGAGCAGTACTTC	CASSQGTGFSYEQYF
.	18	TRBV18	.	TRBJ2-1	TGTGCCAGCTCACCACCAAACTCAGGGGCCTCCTCCTACAATGAGCAGTTCTTC	CASSPPNSGASSYNEQFF
.	14	TRBV4-1	TRBD1	TRBJ1-3	TGCGCCAGCAGTGGGGACAGCTCTGGAAACACCATATATTTT	CASSGDSSGNTIYF
once	18	TRBV4-1	TRBD1	TRBJ2-6	TGCGCCAGCAGCCAAGATAAAGGGACAGGTTTTGGGGCCAACGTCCTGACTTTC	CASSQDKGTGFGANVLTF
.	16	TRBV5-1	.	TRBJ1-1	TGCGCCAGCAGCTTGGGGGGCCATATCATGAACACTGAAGCTTTCTTT	CASSLGGHIMNTEAFF
.	16	TRBV5-6	TRBD1	TRBJ2-2	TGTGCCAGCAGCCTTAGACAGGGGGCGCATACCGGGGAGCTGTTTTTT	CASSLRQGAHTGELFF